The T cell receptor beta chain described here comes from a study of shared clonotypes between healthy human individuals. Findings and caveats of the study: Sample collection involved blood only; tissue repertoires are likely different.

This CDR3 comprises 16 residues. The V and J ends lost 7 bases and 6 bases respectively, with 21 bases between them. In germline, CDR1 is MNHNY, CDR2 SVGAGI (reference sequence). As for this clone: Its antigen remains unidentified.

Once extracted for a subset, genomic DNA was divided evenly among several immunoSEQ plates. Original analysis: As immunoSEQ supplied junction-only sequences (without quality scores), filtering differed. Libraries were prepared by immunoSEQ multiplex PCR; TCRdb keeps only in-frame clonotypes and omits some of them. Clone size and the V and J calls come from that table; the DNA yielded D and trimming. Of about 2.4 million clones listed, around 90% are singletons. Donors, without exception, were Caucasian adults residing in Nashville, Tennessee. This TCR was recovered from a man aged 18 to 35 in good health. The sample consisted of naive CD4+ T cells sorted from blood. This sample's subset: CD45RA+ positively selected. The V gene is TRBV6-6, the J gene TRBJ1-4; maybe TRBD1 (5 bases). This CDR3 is CASTSSGAAGHEKLFF. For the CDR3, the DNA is TGTGCCAGCACCTCCTCCGGGGCCGCGGGACATGAAAAACTGTTTTTT.